This TCR beta chain came from a study of regulatory T cells in long-lasting Graves disease. Notes on the study in general: Persistent Graves' patients showed less TCR diversity than newly diagnosed patients showed. Possibly, too few samples lowered accuracy.

The time point: newly diagnosed GD, antithyroid drugs for less than 3 months. Extracted PBMC RNA gave rise to the TCR library. Arm-PCR of CDR3 regions and iRepertoire HTBI primers were the basis on which TCR beta libraries were built. One entry per CDR3 protein, called by TCRdb with MiXCR from the multiplex PCR reads. The sample contains 580,000 or so distinct CDR3 sequences, about 16% of which appear only once. This clonotype was seen a handful of times. Its antigen remains unidentified. One end of the junction varies from germline; a read error may be responsible. The CDR3 is 15 amino acids. This same sample was also part of a study on T cells in Graves' hyperthyroidism and ophthalmopathy. That report notes: First-round RT-PCR targeting the TCR CDR3 was performed with the HTBI primer set.

This TCR came from a man in his late teens or twenties with Graves disease. The V gene is TRBV12-3 or TRBV12-4, the J gene TRBJ1-5, with 12 bases that match TRBD1. Sequenced material: peripheral blood mononuclear cells (PBMCs), taken at new diagnosis, from a patient treated with antithyroid drugs. The CDR3 loop is CASSAGTGGKQPQHF. The CDR3 DNA reads as TGTGCCAGCAGTGCCGGGACAGGGGGCAAACAGCCCCAGCATTTT.